This T cell receptor (beta chain) is drawn from a study of T cells after yellow fever vaccination. Turning to the study itself: It was SMART-Seq v4 Ultra Low Input that prepared the fractions with low cell numbers.

One entry per CDR3 protein results from TCRdb running MiXCR on the 5' RACE reads. This sample yields 550,000 to 750,000 distinct CDR3 sequences, of which about 13% are seen a single time; roughly 13% belongs to the top ten. The V and J ends lost 7 bases and 9 bases, in that order; junction bases with no gene match: 7. Germline loops: CDR1 SGHTA, CDR2 FQGNSA. This CDR3 comprises 13 residues. The sequencing used PBMCs, collected on the day of the yellow fever booster vaccination. The J gene is TRBJ2-4, the V gene TRBV7-2; TRBD2 aligns across 9 bases. This clonotype originated in a man younger than 45 who received the YFV17D yellow fever vaccine. CDR3 nucleotides: TGTGCCAGCAACCCTAGCGGGACTGGCATTCAGTACTTC. Its translation: CASNPSGTGIQYF.